This is a list of T cell receptor beta chains from one sample in a study of control samples from healthy donors and cancer patients. Assay: immunoSEQ multiplex PCR; the TCRdb copy retains only in-frame clones and omits some. There are around 140,000 clones in the sample; around 90% occur only once, and 2% to 3% lies in the top ten. The sequencing sample was made of blood. The receptors stem from a man between 35 and 55 years old in good health. CDR3s include the opening cysteine and the closing phenylalanine or tryptophan.

cdr3_length v_call cdr3_aa
13 TRBV11-1 CASSLARQYEQYF
13 TRBV19 CASTHANTGELFF
16 TRBV7-3 CASSMWTLTCNQPQHF
15 TRBV5-6 CASSLGGLGNQPQHF
15 TRBV9 CASSGSGGAGNEQFF
14 TRBV7-8 CASSLGDGNTEAFF
13 TRBV30 CAWRGAGSYGYTF
14 TRBV5-1 CASSLRGGNNEQFF
13 TRBV4-2 CASSQNLGQPQHF
13 TRBV7-9 CASTLQANRAYTF
11 TRBV29-1 CSVDRLNEAFF
13 TRBV18 CASSLDSNTEAFF
13 TRBV18 CASSPDQGTEAFF
15 TRBV30 CASRRGNVRNQPQHF
16 TRBV4-1 CASSPPRGQGGETQYF
15 TRBV2 CASMASISSNQPQHF
14 TRBV19 CASRLGGAYNEQFF
14 TRBV10-3 CAISEGTNFAAAFF
14 TRBV7-2 CASSLKWGSAEQYF
14 TRBV6-5 CASSIGDSAYGYTF
15 TRBV18 CASSTESGGAYEQYF
16 TRBV7-2 CASSFRGGTVSYEQYF
14 TRBV6-5 CASSYSGQYYGYTF
15 TRBV5-6 CASSDLLAGESEQYF
16 TRBV5-5 CASSTTGRVFQETQYF
12 TRBV6-6 CASSRLNTEAFF
13 TRBV10-3 CAMRTDLYNEQFF
13 TRBV29-1 CSVVARGNYEQYF
15 TRBV9 CASSVGGHNTDTQYF
13 TRBV19 CASSGSANQPQHF
14 TRBV4-1 CASSQSLSTDTQYF
15 TRBV5-1 CASSWGLGPNYGYTF
17 TRBV11-3 CASSLGGPGGQGYEQYF
15 TRBV29-1 CSVIFGQGADYGYTF
16 TRBV1 CTSSQDPTPSGNTIYF
15 TRBV5-1 CASSRDTFSYNEQFF
15 TRBV5-4 CASSPELGLRDEQFF
13 TRBV6-1 CASSEERRGEQFF
13 TRBV5-1 CASKGQVNEKLFF
13 TRBV12-3/TRBV12-4 CASSFAGRPEAFF